This T cell receptor (beta chain) was observed in a study of T cell responses to AZD1222 COVID-19 vaccine (dated by TCRdb to the early 2020s). In the study overall: AZD1222 recipients with second doses at about 4 weeks or about 12 weeks were pooled, because spike-specific TCR depth and breadth did not differ between schedules. TCR sequencing covered fewer than 250 trial participants: nearly 210 given two doses of AZD1222 and 26 given two doses of MenACWY control vaccine. Enrollment into the trials was organized by age into subgroups of 18-55, 56-69 and 70-plus years, and those subgroups contained approximately 150, 30 and 60 TCR-sequenced participants, respectively. Study-wide findings and limitations: Vaccine-associated CD4 TCRs spanned the whole spike protein, with dominant responses in regions 160-218 and 743-854. Conclusions about previously exposed vaccinees are limited, since just five to seven AZD1222 recipients were seropositive for SARS-CoV-2 at baseline. No day 14 peak-response samples were available, so repertoires were characterized only after the peak T cell response. Reportedly, close to half of the unique spike-specific TCRs recognized epitopes lying outside the regions that are mutated in the B.1.351 and B.1.1.7 variants. After two AZD1222 doses, spike-specific TCR breadth and depth were significantly higher than at day 0 and than in MenACWY recipients. Most participants were white British and females outnumbered males, and the authors suggested that clonal diversity may have been underestimated. In the small 56-69-year group, the increase in depth fell short of significance, most likely because of low power.

The CDR3 regions of human TCRbeta chains were analyzed by immunosequencing. In the original analysis: Repertoire TCRs were checked for matches against a reference library of SARS-CoV-2-specific TCRs that had been generated using the MIRA antigen-specificity platform. Breadth meant the fraction of unique TCRs that were SARS-CoV-2-associated, whereas depth meant the fraction of total T cells that were SARS-CoV-2-associated. Each spike-specific TCR was assigned to its reactive spike region and to a CD4 or CD8 class using the MIRA data. Log10-transformed breadth and depth values were compared by one-way ANOVA with Sidak's multiple comparisons tests. Drawn from immuneACCESS, this table holds only the in-frame rearrangements with V and J called that TCRdb kept. Clones are partly lost; checked studies trace under half to an unresolved V gene and leave the rest unexplained. V, J and clone size reflect that table, while D and trimming were determined from the DNA. This sample holds more than 100,000 clones; roughly nine tenths were observed only once. The top ten constitute 1.7% of the sample.

CDR1 and CDR2, per the germline V gene, are SGDLS and YYNGEE. Relative to germline, V is 0 bases shorter and J is 1 base shorter, with 8 bases between their ends. The CDR3 spans 14 residues, from the cysteine through the phenylalanine. Only the CDR3 region is kept as DNA, spanning 42 bases read in frame from base 1. Remarks on this clone: There is no known antigen for this receptor. Nothing much larger sits one base from this clone, and base qualities are not available.

In light of the paper, this sample's time point label describes: baseline before first vaccination. Vaccinee samples came from UK trials COV001 and COV002, including a single-blind randomized controlled phase 2/3 trial of AZD1222 (ChAdOx1 nCoV-19) in healthy adults. Trial participant PBMC samples were collected at day 0 and day 28 after the second dose for TCRbeta chain sequencing. The TCR sequence derives from an adult in good health. The source material was peripheral blood, sampled on day 0 of AZD1222 vaccination. Rearrangement joined TRBV9 to TRBJ2-7; a tentative D match to TRBD1 spans 5 bases. DNA sequence: TGTGCCAGCAGCGTAGACAGGTTTTCCTACGAGCAGTACTTC. Translated, this gives CASSVDRFSYEQYF.